This entry lists 6 T cell receptor beta chains sequenced from one sample in a study of blood T cell repertoires in COVID-19. The data were produced by immunoSEQ multiplex PCR, yet TCRdb's version contains in-frame clones alone and is incomplete. This table holds fewer than 350,000 clones, about nine tenths found once. Input material: PBMCs or T cells enriched from blood (not recorded which). These receptors were obtained from a man in his fifties or sixties who had recovered from COVID-19.

The CDR3 DNA follows: TGTGCCAGCAGCTTAGATGAGGCGGAGGGGGAGGGGGAGCAGTTCTTC. Translation: CASSLDEAEGEGEQFF. The V and J genes are TRBV11-3 and TRBJ2-1; TRBD2 is a possible D gene (7 bases). Per germline, CDR1 SGHNT and CDR2 YENEEA. V lost 0 bases to trimming and J lost 10 bases, with 19 bases between them. The CDR3 totals 16 residues.

This chain joins TRBV6-5 and TRBJ2-1, with TRBD1 matching over 8 bases. V gave up 4 bases and J gave up 6 bases; unmatched junction bases: 11. The CDR3 covers 16 residues. Germline CDR1 and CDR2: MNHEY and SVGAGI. Written as DNA, the CDR3 is TGTGCCAGCAGTTTCACTAGGCCCACAGGGGGCAATGAGCAGTTCTTC. This gives the protein CASSFTRPTGGNEQFF.

This clone was seen only once. CDR3 amino acids: CASSFPRNRPGLAGVSVYEQYF. The CDR3 DNA reads TGTGCCAGCAGTTTCCCTCGAAACCGACCGGGACTAGCGGGAGTATCAGTCTACGAGCAGTACTTC. The chain links TRBV28 to TRBJ2-7, with 14 positions matching TRBD2. V gave up 3 bases and J gave up 3 bases; unmatched junction bases: 22. The CDR3 contains 22 residues. The V gene's germline CDR1 is MDHEN and CDR2 SYDVKM.

This sequence joins TRBV4-2 and TRBJ2-7; a possible D gene is TRBD2 (5 bases). V lost 1 base, J lost 3 bases, and 16 bases lay in between. Germline V gives CDR1 LGHNA, CDR2 YNFKEQ. The CDR3 runs to 16 residues. The CDR3, as DNA: TGTGCCAGCAGCCAAGCCCGGAGCGGTTCCCTCTACGAGCAGTACTTC. This gives the protein CASSQARSGSLYEQYF.

V usage is TRBV19 and J usage is TRBJ1-1, with D hard to call. V was pared by 6 bases and J by 0 bases, with 17 bases between. Germline CDR1 and CDR2: LNHDA and SQIVND (reference sequence). The CDR3 runs 16 residues. The CDR3 nucleotides read TGTGCCAGTAGGACCCAAGAGGGATTTATGAACACTGAAGCTTTCTTT. It yields the protein CASRTQEGFMNTEAFF.

The chain couples TRBV4-1 to TRBJ2-7; the match to TRBD2 covers 9 bases. After removal of 4 bases from V and 5 bases from J, the junction contained 12 bases not matched to a gene. In germline, CDR1 is MGHRA, CDR2 YSYEKL. The CDR3 is 16 residues long. The CDR3 nucleotides are TGCGCCAGCAGCCTTCAACAGGGACTAGCTGGCGACGAGCAGTACTTC. Residues: CASSLQQGLAGDEQYF.